Reported below is one T cell receptor beta chain. CDR1 is MNHNY and CDR2 is SVGAGI in the germline V gene (reference sequence). Losses at the gene ends were 7 bases for V and 3 bases for J; bases not matched to a gene: 8. This CDR3 comprises 15 residues. Using a J-beta primer mix together with a sample-barcoded 5' primer, a second PCR was run for roughly 7 to 11 cycles. Each CDR3 protein gets one entry after TCRdb re-called the 5' RACE reads with MiXCR. The sample lists hundreds of thousands of distinct CDR3 sequences, around half occurring once. This entry is derived from a study of blood T cells in healthy people across ages.

V gene TRBV6-6 combines with J gene TRBJ2-7; 11 positions match TRBD2. The clonotype originates from an older woman in good health. The sample was blood. The CDR3 bases are TGTGCCAGCAACGTCCACGGGACTAGCGGCTACGAGCAGTACTTC. The encoded protein is CASNVHGTSGYEQYF.